Listed here are 14 T cell receptor beta chains from one sample, sequenced in a study of blood T cells in healthy people across ages. Primers used in a second PCR of roughly 6 to 12 cycles were a sample-barcoded 5' primer and a J-beta primer mix. One entry per CDR3 protein results from TCRdb running MiXCR on the 5' RACE reads. This table has some 780,000 distinct CDR3 sequences, roughly three fifths appearing once. The specimen was blood. These receptors were collected from a man in his forties or fifties in good health.

This clonotype was observed a single time. The V call is TRBV28, the J call TRBJ2-5, with TRBD1 matching 12 bases. The germline V gene has CDR1 MDHEN and CDR2 SYDVKM. Trimming cost V 5 bases and J 10 bases; bases outside gene matches: 8. This CDR3 has 14 amino acids. CDR3 residues: CASSPGQGASVQYF. CDR3 sequence (DNA): TGTGCCAGCAGTCCGGGACAGGGGGCGTCCGTCCAGTACTTC.

CDR3 in DNA: TGCAGTGCTACGGCGGGAGGGGGGCCGTTATCGTTCTTC. This codes for CSATAGGGPLSFF. The chain has TRBV20-1 and TRBJ2-1; 9 bases are a match to TRBD2. CDR1 is DFQATT and CDR2 is SNEGSKA in the germline V gene (reference sequence). CDR3 size: 13 residues. V shed 4 bases, J shed 15 bases, and the junction held 13 bases outside the gene matches.

The rearrangement links TRBV2 to TRBJ2-3, with a tentative D call TRBD1 (7 bases). The CDR3 covers 15 residues. Germline V gives CDR1 SNHLY, CDR2 FYNNEI. V lost 2 bases to trimming and J lost 4 bases, with 13 bases between them. The CDR3: CASSEMRGQPDTQYF. As DNA, the CDR3 is TGTGCCAGCAGTGAAATGCGGGGACAGCCAGATACGCAGTATTTT.

The chain combines TRBV3-1 with TRBJ2-5; D unresolved. CDR1 and CDR2 from the germline V gene are LGHDT and YNNKEL (reference sequence). The V end lost 5 bases, the J end lost 11 bases, and 18 bases lay between the germline ends. The length of the CDR3 is 13 residues. The CDR3 reads CASSSPPIREQYF. The CDR3 region has the DNA TGTGCCAGCAGCTCTCCTCCTATTCGAGAGCAGTACTTC.

The CDR3 DNA follows: TGCAGCGTTGACCTGGGCGCCGCTGGCTACACCTTC. Protein sequence: CSVDLGAAGYTF. The chain joins TRBV29-1 to TRBJ1-2; the D is unclear. The CDR3 length is 12 residues. Germline loops: CDR1 SQVTM, CDR2 ANQGSEA. V lost 3 bases to trimming and J lost 7 bases, with 12 bases between them.

The V and J genes are TRBV28 and TRBJ1-2, with TRBD1 matching over 9 bases. Germline CDR1 and CDR2: MDHEN and SYDVKM. The CDR3 extends over 13 amino acids. V was clipped by 5 bases and J by 10 bases; unmatched bases: 8. CDR3 amino acids: CASSKQGAHDYTF. For the CDR3, the DNA is TGTGCCAGCAGTAAACAGGGGGCCCATGACTACACCTTC.

The rearrangement links TRBV12-3 or TRBV12-4 to TRBJ2-5; 10 bases map to TRBD1. This CDR3 contains 14 residues. The V gene end was trimmed by 5 bases and the J gene end by 2 bases; junction bases not matched to a gene: 2. In nucleotides, the CDR3 is TGTGCCAGCAGTGGACAGGGGGTACAAGAGACCCAGTACTTC. Its translation: CASSGQGVQETQYF.

This clonotype was detected a few times. V is TRBV2 and J is TRBJ2-1; TRBD2 aligns across 11 bases. This CDR3 has 16 residues. Germline V CDR1 and CDR2: SNHLY, FYNNEI. The ends lost 6 bases at V and 7 bases at J; junction bases unmatched: 11. The CDR3 sequence: CASSPLTSGGGNEQFF. In DNA form, the CDR3 reads TGTGCCAGCAGCCCGCTTACTAGCGGGGGCGGGAATGAGCAGTTCTTC.

J is TRBJ2-7 and V is TRBV3-1; 11 nucleotides line up with TRBD2. The germline V gene has CDR1 LGHDT and CDR2 YNNKEL (reference sequence). The CDR3 runs 13 residues. V lost 4 bases and J lost 9; bases outside the gene matches: 5. This CDR3 reads CASSPGLAGVQYF. The CDR3 DNA is TGTGCCAGCAGCCCCGGACTAGCGGGTGTGCAGTACTTC.

This clonotype has just one count. The chain recombines TRBV4-3 with TRBJ2-5, with D possibly TRBD2 on 6 matching bases. The J call is doubtful: the DNA matches TRBJ2-7 better. Germline V gene lookup returns CDR1 LGHNA and CDR2 YSLEER. The CDR3 extends over 16 amino acids. CDR3 in DNA: TGCGCCAGCAGCCAGGGGCCGGCCAGGAGGGCCTCCGAGCAGTACTTC. As protein: CASSQGPARRASEQYF.

CDR3 protein: CASSLHPGQERNNQPQHF. The CDR3 coding sequence is TGCGCCAGCAGCCTCCACCCGGGACAGGAGCGAAACAATCAGCCCCAGCATTTT. The V and J genes are TRBV5-1 and TRBJ1-5; 8 bases map to TRBD1. Germline V gives CDR1 SGHRS, CDR2 YFSETQ. V dropped 4 bases and J dropped 3; count of bases not matched to a gene: 15. The length of the CDR3 is 18 residues. The full variable domain, completed using reference TRBV5-1 and TRBJ1-5, is KAGVTQTPRYLIKTRGQQVTLSCSPISGHRSVSWYQQTPGQGLQFLFEYFSETQRNKGNFPGRFSGRQFSNSRSEMNVSTLELGDSALYLCASSLHPGQERNNQPQHFGDGTRLSIL.

There are a few counts of this clonotype. The rearrangement uses TRBV7-2 and TRBJ2-3; no clear D. Germline loops: CDR1 SGHTA, CDR2 FQGNSA. The CDR3 length is 15 residues. Deletions cut 1 base from V and 1 base from J, with 9 bases between. DNA of the CDR3: TGTGCCAGCAGCTTAGAGGGCAGACGCACAGATACGCAGTATTTT. This gives the protein CASSLEGRRTDTQYF.

The rearrangement joins TRBV25-1 to TRBJ2-5, with unresolved D. This CDR3 region has 13 residues. CDR1 is MGHDK, CDR2 SYGVNS, per germline. The V gene lost 2 bases and the J gene lost 8 bases, with 12 bases spanning the gap. The CDR3 here is CASSEPPLATQYF. The CDR3 region has the DNA TGTGCCAGCAGTGAACCTCCTTTAGCTACCCAGTACTTC.

About this clonotype itself: This sequence may be a read error, since a much larger clone differs from it by one base. The chain links TRBV28 to TRBJ1-6; D is unresolved. This CDR3 contains 17 residues. The germline gives CDR1 MDHEN, CDR2 SYDVKM. The V and J ends lost 2 bases and 5 bases respectively, with 16 bases between them. CDR3 sequence (DNA): TGTGCCAGCAGTTTAGGACCCCTTTGCACCAATAATTCACCCCTCCACTTT. Translated: CASSLGPLCTNNSPLHF.